The present T cell receptor (beta chain) was sequenced within a study of blood T cell repertoires in COVID-19. The protocol was immunoSEQ multiplex PCR, while the TCRdb copy is restricted to in-frame clones and leaves out a portion. The sample consists of 150,000 to 200,000 clones, roughly 90% of them appearing once. This CDR3 is 15 amino acids long. CDR1 and CDR2 (germline): LNHDA, SQIVND (reference sequence). V lost 1 base and J 1 base, leaving 7 bases between the germline ends. This rearrangement joins TRBV19 to TRBJ2-2; D might be TRBD1 (5 bases). Sequencing input: peripheral blood. The origin of this receptor is a man aged 65 to 85 with active or convalescent COVID-19. Here the CDR3 reads CASSIARVNTGELFF. In DNA form, the CDR3 reads TGTGCCAGTAGTATAGCCAGGGTGAACACCGGGGAGCTGTTTTTT. The whole variable domain, filled in from reference TRBV19 and TRBJ2-2, reads DGGITQSPKYLFRKEGQNVTLSCEQNLNHDAMYWYRQDPGQGLRLIYYSQIVNDFQKGDIAEGYSVSREKKESFPLTVTSAQKNPTAFYLCASSIARVNTGELFFGEGSRLTVL.